Sequencing of this TCR beta chain was carried out in a study of blood T cell repertoires in COVID-19. About the study: In each case, the material was cDNA or gDNA derived from T cells, B-cell-depleted T cells, or PBMCs.

The germline gives CDR1 LNHDA, CDR2 SQIVND (reference sequence). CDR3 size: 15 residues. J was trimmed by 6 bases and V by 3 bases; bases with no gene match: 7. Enrolled through a virtual design, the participants were between roughly 18 and 100 years of age and came from roughly 22 US areas. Cohorts were determined from participant-reported clinical history. Authors' methods: Estimation of nucleated cell counts relied on the amplification of reference gene primers. The protocol was immunoSEQ multiplex PCR, while the TCRdb copy is restricted to in-frame clones and leaves out a portion. V and J calls and clone size come straight from that table; D and trimming were deduced from the DNA. Here the sample spans 190,000 or so clones, roughly 86% being singletons.

Sequencing was carried out using PBMCs or T cells enriched from blood (not recorded which). This TCR was sampled from a man aged 18-30 years with acute COVID-19. The V gene is TRBV19, the J gene TRBJ1-5; 8 bases are a match to TRBD1. This chain's CDR3 is CASSIVQGGGQPQHF. The CDR3 nucleotides read TGTGCCAGTAGTATTGTACAGGGGGGTGGTCAGCCCCAGCATTTT.